A single sample is the source of the 10 T cell receptor beta chains below, sequenced in a study of T cells in Graves' hyperthyroidism and ophthalmopathy. From RNA transcripts, TCR beta CDR3 regions were amplified. HTBI primers drove first-round RT-PCR of the TCR CDR3. TCRdb analysed the multiplex PCR reads with MiXCR anew, one entry per CDR3 protein. The data contain some 600,000 distinct CDR3 sequences, around 14% of them singletons. The source material was blood. These receptors all stem from a woman aged 25 to 39 with Graves' hyperthyroidism that later progressed to Graves' ophthalmopathy.

The chain is built from TRBV6-1 and TRBJ2-7, with 11 nucleotides matching TRBD2. Germline V gene lookup returns CDR1 MNHNS and CDR2 SASEGT. CDR3 length equals 14 residues. Germline trimming cut 4 bases from V and 5 bases from J; bases unmatched to any gene: 4. The CDR3 region is CASSGLAGIDEQYF. The CDR3 DNA is TGTGCCAGCAGTGGACTAGCGGGAATCGACGAGCAGTACTTC.

A word on this clonotype: A much larger clone differs from this one at a single base, so this may be a read error. The V and J genes are TRBV7-9 and TRBJ1-5; D is possibly TRBD1 (6 bases). Germline CDR1 is SEHNR and CDR2 is FQNEAQ (reference sequence). V was trimmed by 5 bases and J by 3 bases, leaving 17 bases between them. CDR3 length: 16 residues. The CDR3 is CASSPMTGDNNQPQHF. CDR3 nucleotides: TGTGCCAGCAGCCCTATGACAGGCGATAACAATCAGCCCCAGCATTTT.

This clonotype was seen ten or more times. The CDR3 region is CSARDSLGEQYF. The CDR3 DNA is TGCAGTGCTAGAGACAGTCTGGGCGAGCAGTACTTC. The gene calls are TRBV20-1 and TRBJ2-7; no definite D call. Trimming stripped 0 bases from V and 6 bases from J, with 9 bases between. The CDR3 has 12 residues. Germline CDR1 is DFQATT and CDR2 is SNEGSKA (reference sequence).

Many counts were recorded for this clonotype. V is TRBV27 and J is TRBJ1-1; a possible D gene is TRBD1 (6 bases). The ends were cut back, 5 bases at V and 6 bases at J, with 13 bases in the middle. Germline loops: CDR1 MNHEY, CDR2 SMNVEV (reference sequence). The CDR3 length is 13 residues. CDR3 sequence reads: CASSNTGSAEAFF. CDR3 in DNA: TGTGCCAGCAGTAACACAGGGAGCGCTGAAGCTTTCTTT.

V is TRBV20-1 and J is TRBJ2-1; TRBD2 might be the D (5 bases). V was pared by 1 base and J by 0 bases, with 7 bases between. The CDR3 totals 14 residues. Germline-derived CDR1 and CDR2 are DFQATT and SNEGSKA (reference sequence). CDR3: CSARGAGSYNEQFF. The CDR3 nucleotides are TGCAGTGCTAGAGGGGCGGGCTCCTACAATGAGCAGTTCTTC.

In this sample, this clonotype turned up many times. The chain recombines TRBV7-2 with TRBJ2-5; a weak D match, TRBD2 (5 bases). The CDR3 spans 16 residues. Germline CDR1 reads SGHTA; CDR2 reads FQGNSA. The V and J ends lost 5 bases and 5 bases respectively, with 21 bases between them. The CDR3 here is CASSPSRATGMETQYF. The CDR3 bases are TGTGCCAGCAGCCCTAGTAGGGCTACCGGGATGGAGACCCAGTACTTC.

This clonotype was counted at least ten times. The chain uses TRBV9 and TRBJ2-3; 9 nucleotides match TRBD2. CDR1 SGDLS and CDR2 YYNGEE come from the germline V gene. The ends lost 4 bases at V and 4 bases at J; junction bases unmatched: 7. The CDR3 loop spans 15 amino acids. The CDR3 protein is CASSSTGTSPDTQYF. CDR3 DNA sequence: TGTGCCAGCAGCTCGACCGGGACTAGCCCAGATACGCAGTATTTT. Full variable domain (remainder filled in from reference TRBV9 and TRBJ2-3): DSGVTQTPKHLITATGQRVTLRCSPRSGDLSVYWYQQSLDQGLQFLIQYYNGEERAKGNILERFSAQQFPDLHSELNLSSLELGDSALYFCASSSTGTSPDTQYFGPGTRLTVL.

The rearrangement links TRBV24-1 to TRBJ1-5, with D possibly being TRBD1 (5 bases). Trimming pared 3 bases from V and 7 bases from J, leaving 12 bases between. CDR1 is KGHDR and CDR2 is SFDVKD in the germline V gene. The CDR3 has 14 amino acids. The CDR3 sequence: CATSDRQGRQPQHF. The CDR3 DNA sequence: TGTGCCACCAGTGATCGGCAGGGCAGGCAGCCCCAGCATTTT.

This clonotype occurred many times. The J gene is TRBJ2-5, the V gene TRBV19, with 9 bases fitting TRBD1. V trimming: 6 bases; J trimming: 4 bases; junction bases outside the gene matches: 9. This CDR3 spans 15 amino acids. CDR1 is LNHDA and CDR2 is SQIVND in the germline V gene (reference sequence). CDR3 sequence: CASSRDRVLGETQYF. Written as DNA, the CDR3 is TGTGCCAGTAGCCGGGACAGGGTTCTTGGAGAGACCCAGTACTTC.

This clonotype was observed a handful of times. The chain combines TRBV7-3 with TRBJ2-7; D not resolved. The germline CDR1 and CDR2 sequences are SGHTA and FQGTGA. Between the trimmed V and J ends, which lost 1 base and 2 bases, there was a span of 6 bases. This CDR3 has 13 residues. CDR3: CASSLSPAYEQYF. Here the CDR3 DNA reads TGTGCCAGCAGCTTAAGCCCTGCCTACGAGCAGTACTTC.